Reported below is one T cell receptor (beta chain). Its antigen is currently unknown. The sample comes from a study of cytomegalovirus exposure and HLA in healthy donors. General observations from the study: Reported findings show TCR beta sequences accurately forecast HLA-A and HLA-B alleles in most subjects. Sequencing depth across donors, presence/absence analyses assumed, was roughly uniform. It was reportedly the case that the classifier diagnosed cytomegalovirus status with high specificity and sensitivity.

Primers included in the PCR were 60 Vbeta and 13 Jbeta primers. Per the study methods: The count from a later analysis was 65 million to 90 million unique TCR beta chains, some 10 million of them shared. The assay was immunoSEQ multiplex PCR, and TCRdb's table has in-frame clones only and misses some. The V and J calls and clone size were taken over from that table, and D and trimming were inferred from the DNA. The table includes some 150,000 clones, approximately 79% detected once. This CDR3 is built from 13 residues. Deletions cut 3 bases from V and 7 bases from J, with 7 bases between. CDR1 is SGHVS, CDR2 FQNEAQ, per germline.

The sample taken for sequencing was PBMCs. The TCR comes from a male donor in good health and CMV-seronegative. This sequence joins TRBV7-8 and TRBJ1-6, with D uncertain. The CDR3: CASSLGSNSPLHF. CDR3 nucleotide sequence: TGTGCCAGCAGCTTGGGCAGCAATTCACCCCTCCACTTT.